One and the same sample provided the 17 T cell receptor beta chains below, sequenced in a study of T cells in Graves' hyperthyroidism and ophthalmopathy. RNA transcripts provided the source from which TCR beta CDR3 regions were amplified. Carried out on the TCR CDR3, a first-round RT-PCR used the HTBI primer set. TCRdb used MiXCR to reprocess the multiplex PCR reads, holding one entry per CDR3 protein. The profile shows 490,000 or so distinct CDR3 sequences, about 16% of them singletons. Sequenced input: blood. The source of these receptors is a woman in her thirties with Graves' ophthalmopathy.

A few counts support this clonotype. The gene calls are TRBV10-3 and TRBJ2-5; D gene uncertain. The length of the CDR3 is 13 residues. Germline-derived CDR1 and CDR2 are ENHRY and SYGVKD. Trimming took 4 bases from V and 3 from J, leaving 9 bases between them. In nucleotides, the CDR3 is TGTGCCATCAGTGTTGGCACAAAAGAGACCCAGTACTTC. Protein sequence: CAISVGTKETQYF.

This clonotype was found many times. The rearrangement links TRBV18 to TRBJ1-5; a weak D match, TRBD1 (5 bases). CDR1 and CDR2 (germline): KGHSH, LQKENI. The CDR3 is made up of 14 amino acids. V lost 5 bases, J lost 0 bases, and 8 bases lay in between. CDR3 in amino acids: CASSKGSSNQPQHF. CDR3 DNA sequence: TGTGCCAGCTCAAAGGGGAGTAGCAATCAGCCCCAGCATTTT.

This clonotype was observed many times. The rearrangement joins TRBV5-1 to TRBJ2-3; D is uncertain. Germline V lookup: CDR1 SGHRS, CDR2 YFSETQ. Trimming took 2 bases from V and 2 from J, leaving 9 bases between them. CDR3 length: 14 residues. This chain's CDR3 is CASSFQQHTDTQYF. The CDR3 bases are TGCGCCAGCAGCTTCCAACAGCACACAGATACGCAGTATTTT.

A remark on this clonotype: The junction does not match germline at one end; this may be a read error. The chain carries TRBV6-9 and TRBJ2-5; no firm D call. Germline values: CDR1 MNHGY, CDR2 SVAAGI. The CDR3 is 14 residues long. In nucleotides, the CDR3 is TGTGCCAGCAGTTACATGGGCAGGCGAGAGACCCAGTGCTTC. It yields the protein CASSYMGRRETQCF.

Note on this clonotype: An end of the junction does not agree with germline; a read error may underlie this. V usage is TRBV6-5 and J usage is TRBJ2-7; D is unresolved. The CDR3 extends over 14 amino acids. Germline V gene data show CDR1 as MNHEY and CDR2 as SVGAGI. Written as DNA, the CDR3 is TGTGCCAACAGTTACTATTCGGTTTCCTACGAGCAGTACTTC. It yields the protein CANSYYSVSYEQYF.

This chain joins TRBV14 and TRBJ2-2, with 8 bases matching TRBD1. After removal of 1 base from V and 3 bases from J, the junction contained 7 bases not matched to a gene. Germline V gene sequence: CDR1 SGHDN, CDR2 FVKESK. CDR3 length: 17 amino acids. CDR3 protein: CASSQVDRDEYTGELFF. CDR3 in DNA: TGTGCCAGCAGCCAAGTGGACAGGGATGAGTACACCGGGGAGCTGTTTTTT. Full variable domain (outside the CDR3, taken from reference TRBV14 and TRBJ2-2): EAGVTQFPSHSVIEKGQTVTLRCDPISGHDNLYWYRRVMGKEIKFLLHFVKESKQDESGMPNNRFLAERTGGTYSTLKVQPAELEDSGVYFCASSQVDRDEYTGELFFGEGSRLTVL.

This sequence joins TRBV15 and TRBJ2-5; TRBD2 aligns across 10 bases. Per the germline V gene, CDR1 is LNHNV and CDR2 is YYDKDF (reference sequence). The CDR3 consists of 15 residues. V shed 5 bases and J 4 bases; nucleotides not matched to a gene: 7. The chain's CDR3 is CATSGPSGSIETQYF. In DNA, the CDR3 is TGTGCCACCAGCGGCCCTAGCGGGAGTATAGAGACCCAGTACTTC.

J is TRBJ1-5 and V is TRBV4-1; 9 nucleotides line up with TRBD1. The CDR3 length is 16 residues. V shed 0 bases, J shed 7 bases, and the junction held 7 bases outside the gene matches. CDR1 is MGHRA and CDR2 is YSYEKL in the germline V gene. The CDR3 region is CASSQDVQGARQPQHF. In nucleotides, the CDR3 is TGCGCCAGCAGCCAAGATGTACAGGGGGCACGACAGCCCCAGCATTTT.

This clonotype appeared many times. Relative to the germline gene, one junction end is altered; a read error may explain this. The chain links TRBV28 to TRBJ2-3; 11 bases are shared with TRBD1. The CDR3 totals 16 residues. The germline V gene encodes CDR1 MDHEN and CDR2 SYDVKM. CDR3 in DNA: TGTGCCAGCAGCTTATACCGGGACAGGGGGAGGGATACGCAGTATTTT. Encoded protein: CASSLYRDRGRDTQYF.

The chain links TRBV6-1 to TRBJ2-2; D remains unclear. CDR3 length equals 13 residues. V was shortened by 5 bases and J by 7 bases, with 11 bases between the two germline ends. Germline V lookup: CDR1 MNHNS, CDR2 SASEGT. CDR3 protein: CASSTPLSGELFF. The CDR3 DNA reads as TGTGCCAGCAGTACCCCTTTAAGCGGGGAGCTGTTTTTT.

This chain joins TRBV15 and TRBJ2-5; TRBD2 aligns across 10 bases. Losses at the gene ends were 6 bases for V and 5 bases for J; bases not matched to a gene: 15. CDR1 is LNHNV and CDR2 is YYDKDF in the germline V gene (reference sequence). The CDR3 covers 17 residues. The CDR3 sequence is CATSARLAGEAGETQYF. The CDR3 DNA is TGTGCCACCAGTGCAAGGCTAGCGGGAGAGGCGGGGGAGACCCAGTACTTC.

This clonotype was observed at least ten times. This chain links TRBV2 with TRBJ2-5; no reliable D call. The CDR3 has 14 residues. Germline V gene sequence: CDR1 SNHLY, CDR2 FYNNEI. The ends were cut back, 6 bases at V and 5 bases at J, with 16 bases in the middle. Here the CDR3 DNA reads TGTGCCAGCAGACAAGGATTAGGGCGGGAGACCCAGTACTTC. Its translation is CASRQGLGRETQYF.

This clonotype showed up just a few times. The chain recombines TRBV20-1 with TRBJ2-7; unclear D gene. This CDR3 has 12 residues. V lost 7 bases, J lost 0 bases, and 10 bases lay in between. From germline, CDR1 is DFQATT and CDR2 SNEGSKA (reference sequence). For the CDR3, the DNA is TGCAGTGGGGCCTGGGACTCCTACGAGCAGTACTTC. Its protein product is CSGAWDSYEQYF.

As for this clonotype: A read error may explain this, as a much larger clone is one base away. The chain is built from TRBV12-3 or TRBV12-4 and TRBJ1-2, with 10 bases lining up with TRBD1. The CDR3 totals 14 residues. The CDR3 spells CTSSRDRGKGGYTF. The DNA for the CDR3 is TGTACCAGCAGTCGGGACAGGGGCAAAGGCGGCTACACCTTC.

The chain joins TRBV28 to TRBJ2-7, with 7 nucleotides matching TRBD2. J was trimmed by 0 bases and V by 7 bases; bases with no gene match: 6. The germline gives CDR1 MDHEN, CDR2 SYDVKM. The CDR3 runs 14 residues. The CDR3 sequence is CASNPSGASYEQYF. In DNA, the CDR3 is TGTGCCAGCAATCCTAGCGGTGCCTCCTACGAGCAGTACTTC.

This clonotype was detected many times. The chain carries TRBV12-3 or TRBV12-4 and TRBJ2-5, with TRBD1 as a possible D gene (6 bases). The CDR3 sequence is 12 residues long. Trimming removed 8 bases from V and 7 bases from J, with 14 bases in between. CDR3 in DNA: TGTGCCAGCGGGACCCGCAGGGGGACCCAGTACTTC. Translated: CASGTRRGTQYF.

The genes are TRBV10-3 and TRBJ2-5; 9 nucleotides line up with TRBD1. The CDR3 totals 17 residues. With V trimmed by 4 bases and J by 5 bases, 14 bases remained unmatched. CDR1 and CDR2 (germline): ENHRY, SYGVKD. The CDR3 DNA follows: TGTGCCATCAGTGGATACGGACAGGGGCACGTGGCGGAGACCCAGTACTTC. It codes for CAISGYGQGHVAETQYF.